This T cell receptor (beta chain) is drawn from a study of chemoradiotherapy in HPV16-positive cancers. General study results and limits: In HPV16-positive patients, HPV-responsive T-cell expansion tracked better recurrence-free survival. Only a couple of HPV16-positive patients supplied the functional HPV-specificity definition.

Repertoires were sampled repeatedly during chemoradiotherapy. Sequencing used immunoSEQ multiplex PCR; TCRdb keeps in-frame clones, though not all of them. The sample holds over 30,000 clones; about 88% are singletons and the top ten take around 2.3%. The CDR3 length is 15 residues. Germline V gene sequence: CDR1 MNHEY, CDR2 SVGAGI. Losses at the gene ends were 2 bases for V and 0 bases for J; bases not matched to a gene: 4. This clone appeared a single time. The target antigen is unknown. The sequencing used blood, collected from a patient who underwent chemoradiotherapy. The TCR was taken from a human donor with HPV-associated anogenital cancer. V and J are TRBV6-5 and TRBJ2-7, with TRBD2 identical over 7 bases. The CDR3 reads CASSYREGISYEQYF. CDR3 in DNA: TGTGCCAGCAGTTACAGGGAGGGAATCTCCTACGAGCAGTACTTC.